This T cell receptor (beta chain) originates from a study of blood T cell repertoires in COVID-19. V lost 0 bases, J lost 5 bases, and 14 bases lay in between. The length of the CDR3 is 16 residues. Germline V CDR1 and CDR2: MGHRA, YSYEKL. Assay used: immunoSEQ multiplex PCR; TCRdb lists only in-frame clones, some missing. The data show about 130,000 clones, more than 80% seen once. The clonotype originates from a human donor in a cohort sampled during active COVID-19. Sequencing input: peripheral blood. The chain is built from TRBV4-1 and TRBJ1-5, with D perhaps matching TRBD1 (6 bases). CDR3 residues: CASSQDITGTYQPQHF. The CDR3 nucleotides read TGCGCCAGCAGCCAAGATATCACAGGGACGTATCAGCCCCAGCATTTT.